The 9 T cell receptor beta chains given below trace back to one sample, sequenced in a study of regulatory T cells in long-lasting Graves disease. Arm-PCR of CDR3 regions and iRepertoire HTBI primers were the basis on which TCR beta libraries were built. TCRdb reprocessed the multiplex PCR reads with MiXCR, giving one entry per CDR3 protein. There are about 620,000 distinct CDR3 sequences in the sample; 16% occur only once, and approximately 18% lies in the top ten. Time point described: newly diagnosed GD, antithyroid drugs for less than 3 months. Researchers made the TCR library from RNA that was extracted from PBMCs. The data also belong to a second study, concerning T cells in Graves' hyperthyroidism and ophthalmopathy.

The sample in question was peripheral blood mononuclear cells (PBMCs), obtained at new diagnosis, from a patient treated with antithyroid drugs. These receptors all come from a woman aged 30 to 39 with Graves disease.

This clonotype was seen at least ten times. This chain joins TRBV6-1 and TRBJ2-1; TRBD2 aligns across 13 bases. The CDR3 spans 15 residues. With V trimmed by 5 bases and J by 10 bases, 8 bases remained unmatched. CDR1 is MNHNS, CDR2 SASEGT, per germline. CDR3 in DNA: TGTGCCAGCAGTACCCGGACTAGCGGGAGATCAGAGCAGTTCTTC. This sequence encodes CASSTRTSGRSEQFF.

In this sample, this clonotype turned up a few times. CDR3 loop: CAWRETLETQYF. Here the CDR3 DNA reads TGTGCCTGGAGGGAGACCCTAGAGACCCAGTACTTC. The J gene is TRBJ2-5, the V gene TRBV30; D uncertain. Germline CDR1 and CDR2: GTSNPN and SVGIG (reference sequence). The CDR3 totals 12 residues. V was trimmed by 3 bases and J by 4 bases, leaving 9 bases between them.

This clonotype showed up just a few times. The chain is built from TRBV10-1 and TRBJ2-6, with unresolved D. This CDR3 region has 14 residues. Deletions cut 2 bases from V and 2 bases from J, with 4 bases between. Germline CDR1 and CDR2: WNHNN and SYGVQD (reference sequence). As DNA, the CDR3 is TGCGCCAGCAGTGAGGGTACTGGGGCCAACGTCCTGACTTTC. Translating it yields CASSEGTGANVLTF.

This clonotype was picked up many times. The rearrangement links TRBV24-1 to TRBJ1-2; 11 bases line up with TRBD1. Germline values: CDR1 KGHDR, CDR2 SFDVKD. The J segment lost 6 bases and the V segment lost 7 bases, leaving 6 bases of the junction unmatched. This CDR3 has 14 residues. The chain's CDR3 is CATSRGTGGNGYTF. The CDR3 region has the DNA TGTGCCACCAGCCGCGGGACAGGGGGTAATGGCTACACCTTC.

This clonotype occurred many times. The rearrangement joins TRBV11-3 to TRBJ2-1; TRBD1 agrees at 8 bases. V dropped 5 bases and J dropped 4; count of bases not matched to a gene: 7. The CDR3 is made up of 15 amino acids. The germline V gene encodes CDR1 SGHNT and CDR2 YENEEA. The CDR3 region is CASSDRDRPYNEQFF. The DNA of the CDR3 is TGTGCCAGCAGCGACCGGGACAGGCCTTACAATGAGCAGTTCTTC.

The chain carries TRBV6-5 and TRBJ1-3; no clear D gene. Trimming took 3 bases from V and 2 from J, leaving 8 bases between them. This CDR3 is built from 14 residues. Germline V gene sequence: CDR1 MNHEY, CDR2 SVGAGI. DNA for the CDR3: TGTGCCAGCAGTTATGGGCAGGCTGGAAACACCATATATTTT. It yields the protein CASSYGQAGNTIYF.

This clonotype was seen only a few times. The rearrangement links TRBV28 to TRBJ1-3; D unclear. The CDR3 has 13 amino acids. Trimming took off 7 bases at V and 5 bases at J, with 12 bases between the two ends. Germline V gene lookup returns CDR1 MDHEN and CDR2 SYDVKM. CDR3 sequence: CASIEAKRNTIYF. The CDR3 nucleotides are TGTGCCAGCATTGAAGCGAAGCGAAACACCATATATTTT.

The chain couples TRBV6-2 or TRBV6-3 to TRBJ1-5; D is possibly TRBD1 (5 bases). This CDR3 spans 16 amino acids. Germline loops: CDR1 MNHEY, CDR2 SVGEGT. With 5 bases removed from V and 0 bases from J, the gap between germline ends came to 14 bases. The CDR3 is CASSEARTSSNQPQHF. Written as DNA, the CDR3 is TGTGCCAGCAGTGAAGCGAGGACAAGTAGCAATCAGCCCCAGCATTTT.

Many counts were recorded for this clonotype. The CDR3 spells CASSLDPGLVGYEQYF. The CDR3 region has the DNA TGTGCCAGCAGTTTGGATCCGGGACTAGTCGGGTACGAGCAGTACTTC. The V call is TRBV28, the J call TRBJ2-7; TRBD2 matches at 8 bases. The CDR3 is 16 residues long. Losses at the gene ends were 3 bases for V and 4 bases for J; bases not matched to a gene: 11. CDR1 and CDR2 (germline): MDHEN, SYDVKM.